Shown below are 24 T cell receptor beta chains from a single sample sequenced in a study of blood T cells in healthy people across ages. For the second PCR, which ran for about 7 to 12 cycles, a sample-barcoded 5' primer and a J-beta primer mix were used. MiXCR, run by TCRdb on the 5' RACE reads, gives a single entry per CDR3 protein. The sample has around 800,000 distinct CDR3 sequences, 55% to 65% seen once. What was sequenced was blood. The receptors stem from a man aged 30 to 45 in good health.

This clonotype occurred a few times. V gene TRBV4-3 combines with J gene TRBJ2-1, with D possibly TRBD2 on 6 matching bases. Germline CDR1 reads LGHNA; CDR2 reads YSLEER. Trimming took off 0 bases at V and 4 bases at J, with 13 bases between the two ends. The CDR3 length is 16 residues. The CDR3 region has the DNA TGCGCCAGCAGCCAAGACAGGACTACTCGTTACAATGAGCAGTTCTTC. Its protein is CASSQDRTTRYNEQFF.

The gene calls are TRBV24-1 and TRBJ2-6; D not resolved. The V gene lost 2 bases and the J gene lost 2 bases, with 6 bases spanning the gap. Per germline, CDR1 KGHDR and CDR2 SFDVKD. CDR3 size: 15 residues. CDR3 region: CATSDSTPGANVLTF. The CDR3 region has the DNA TGTGCCACCAGTGATTCCACCCCTGGGGCCAACGTCCTGACTTTC.

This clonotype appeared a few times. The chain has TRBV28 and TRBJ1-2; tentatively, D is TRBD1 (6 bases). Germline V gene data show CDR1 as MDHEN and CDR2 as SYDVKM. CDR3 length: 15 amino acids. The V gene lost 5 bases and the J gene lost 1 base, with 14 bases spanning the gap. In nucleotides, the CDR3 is TGTGCCAGCAGTCCCGGGACACCACTTAACTATGGCTACACCTTC. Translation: CASSPGTPLNYGYTF.

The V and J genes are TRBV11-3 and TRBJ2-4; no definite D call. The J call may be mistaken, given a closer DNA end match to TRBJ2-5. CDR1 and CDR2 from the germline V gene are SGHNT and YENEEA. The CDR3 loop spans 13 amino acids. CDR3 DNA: TGTGCCAGCAGCTTAAACGTAGAACAGACCCAGTACTTC. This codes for CASSLNVEQTQYF.

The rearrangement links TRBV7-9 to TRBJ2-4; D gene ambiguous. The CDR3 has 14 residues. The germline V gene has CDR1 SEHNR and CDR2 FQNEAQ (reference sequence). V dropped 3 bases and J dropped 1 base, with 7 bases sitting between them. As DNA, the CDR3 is TGTGCCAGCAGCTTCACGGATGCCAAAAACATTCAGTACTTC. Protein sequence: CASSFTDAKNIQYF.

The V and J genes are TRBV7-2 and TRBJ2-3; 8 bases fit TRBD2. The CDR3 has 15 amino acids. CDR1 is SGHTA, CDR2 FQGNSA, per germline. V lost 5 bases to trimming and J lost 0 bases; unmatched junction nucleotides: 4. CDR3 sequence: CASSEGLASTDTQYF. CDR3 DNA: TGTGCCAGCAGCGAAGGACTAGCCAGCACAGATACGCAGTATTTT.

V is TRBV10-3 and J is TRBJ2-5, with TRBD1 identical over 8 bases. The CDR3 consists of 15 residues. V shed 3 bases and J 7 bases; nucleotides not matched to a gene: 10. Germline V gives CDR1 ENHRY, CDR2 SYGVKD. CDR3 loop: CAISDSTGAVGTQYF. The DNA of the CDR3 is TGTGCCATCAGTGATTCGACAGGGGCAGTGGGGACCCAGTACTTC.

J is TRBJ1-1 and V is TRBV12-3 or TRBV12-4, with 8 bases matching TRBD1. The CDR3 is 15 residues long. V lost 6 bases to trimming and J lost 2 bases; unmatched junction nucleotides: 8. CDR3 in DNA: TGTGCCAGCAGGCCGGGACAGGCCGGCAACACTGAAGCTTTCTTT. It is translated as CASRPGQAGNTEAFF.

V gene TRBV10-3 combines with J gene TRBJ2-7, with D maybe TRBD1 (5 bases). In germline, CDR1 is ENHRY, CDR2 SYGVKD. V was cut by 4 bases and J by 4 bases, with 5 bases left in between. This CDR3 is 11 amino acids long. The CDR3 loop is CAISGQYEQYF. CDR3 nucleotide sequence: TGTGCCATCAGTGGACAGTACGAGCAGTACTTC.

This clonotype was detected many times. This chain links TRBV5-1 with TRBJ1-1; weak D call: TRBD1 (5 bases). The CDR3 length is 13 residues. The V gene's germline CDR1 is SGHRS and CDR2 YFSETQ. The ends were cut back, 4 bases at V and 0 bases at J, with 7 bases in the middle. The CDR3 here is CASSLDMNTEAFF. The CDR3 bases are TGCGCCAGCAGCCTGGACATGAACACTGAAGCTTTCTTT.

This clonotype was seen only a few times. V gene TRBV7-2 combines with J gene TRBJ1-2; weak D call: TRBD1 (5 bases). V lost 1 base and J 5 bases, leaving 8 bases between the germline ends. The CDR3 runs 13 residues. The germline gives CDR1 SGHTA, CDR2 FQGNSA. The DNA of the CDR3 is TGTGCCAGCAGCTTAGACAGGCTATATGGCTACACCTTC. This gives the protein CASSLDRLYGYTF.

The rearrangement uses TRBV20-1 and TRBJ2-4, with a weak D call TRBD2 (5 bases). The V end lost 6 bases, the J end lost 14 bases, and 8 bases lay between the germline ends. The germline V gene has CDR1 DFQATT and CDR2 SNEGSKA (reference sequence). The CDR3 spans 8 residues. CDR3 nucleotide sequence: TGCAGTGCGGACGGGGAGTACTTC. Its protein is CSADGEYF.

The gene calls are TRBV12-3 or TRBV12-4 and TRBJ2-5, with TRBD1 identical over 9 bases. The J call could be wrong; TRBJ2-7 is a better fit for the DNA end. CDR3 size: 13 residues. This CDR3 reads CASRLGQGSEQYF. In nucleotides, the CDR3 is TGTGCCAGCAGACTGGGACAGGGAAGCGAGCAGTACTTC.

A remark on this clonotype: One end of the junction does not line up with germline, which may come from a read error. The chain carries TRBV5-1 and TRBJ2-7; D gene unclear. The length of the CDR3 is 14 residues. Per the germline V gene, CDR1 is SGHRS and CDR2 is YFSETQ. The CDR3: CANSLEGFSYEQYF. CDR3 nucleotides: TGCGCCAACAGCTTGGAAGGCTTCTCCTACGAGCAGTACTTC. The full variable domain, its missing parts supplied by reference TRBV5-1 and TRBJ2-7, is KAGVTQTPRYLIKTRGQQVTLSCSPISGHRSVSWYQQTPGQGLQFLFEYFSETQRNKGNFPGRFSGRQFSNSRSEMNVSTLELGDSALYLCANSLEGFSYEQYFGPGTRLTVT.

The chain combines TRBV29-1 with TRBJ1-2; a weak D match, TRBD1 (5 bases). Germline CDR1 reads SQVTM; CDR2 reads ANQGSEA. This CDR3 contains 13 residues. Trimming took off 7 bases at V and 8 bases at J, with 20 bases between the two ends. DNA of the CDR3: TGCAGCGCCGGGGACTCCTCTAGACACGGCTACACCTTC. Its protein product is CSAGDSSRHGYTF.

CDR3 in DNA: TGTGCCAGCAGTCAGACTAGCGTCAACTACGAGCAGTACTTC. Its translation: CASSQTSVNYEQYF. This rearrangement joins TRBV27 to TRBJ2-4; 8 bases are shared with TRBD2. The J call may be wrong; the DNA end is better matched by TRBJ2-7. The CDR3 has 14 residues. Germline CDR1 and CDR2: MNHEY and SMNVEV (reference sequence).

The CDR3 here is CASSVLAGGSEGEQYF. CDR3 DNA sequence: TGTGCCAGCAGTGTCCTAGCGGGGGGGTCCGAGGGTGAGCAGTACTTC. V gene TRBV6-1 combines with J gene TRBJ2-5; TRBD2 matches 12 bases. Trimming cost V 4 bases and J 11 bases; bases outside gene matches: 14. Looked up from germline, CDR1 is MNHNS and CDR2 is SASEGT. This CDR3 region has 16 residues.

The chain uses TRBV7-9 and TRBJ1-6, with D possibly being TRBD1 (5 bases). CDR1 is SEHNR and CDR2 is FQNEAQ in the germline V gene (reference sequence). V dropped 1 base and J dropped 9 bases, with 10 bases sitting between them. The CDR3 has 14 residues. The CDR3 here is CASSLGERGSPLHF. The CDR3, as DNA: TGTGCCAGCAGCTTAGGGGAAAGGGGTTCACCCCTCCACTTT.

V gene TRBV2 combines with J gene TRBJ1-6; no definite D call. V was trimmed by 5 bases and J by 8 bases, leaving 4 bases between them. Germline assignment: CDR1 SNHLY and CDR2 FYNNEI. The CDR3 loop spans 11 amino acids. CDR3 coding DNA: TGTGCCAGCAGTTGGGATTCACCCCTCCACTTT. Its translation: CASSWDSPLHF.

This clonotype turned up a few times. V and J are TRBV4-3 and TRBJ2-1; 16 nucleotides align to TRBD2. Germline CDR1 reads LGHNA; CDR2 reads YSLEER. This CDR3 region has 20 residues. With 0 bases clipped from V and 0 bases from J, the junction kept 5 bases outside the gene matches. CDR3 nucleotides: TGCGCCAGCAGCCAAGATTGGGGACTAGCGGGGGGGCCCTCCTACAATGAGCAGTTCTTC. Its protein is CASSQDWGLAGGPSYNEQFF.

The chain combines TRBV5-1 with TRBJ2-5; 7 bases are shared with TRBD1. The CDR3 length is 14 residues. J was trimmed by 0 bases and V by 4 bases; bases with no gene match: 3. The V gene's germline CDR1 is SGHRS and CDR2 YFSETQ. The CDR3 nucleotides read TGCGCCAGCAGCCCGACAGGGTACCAAGAGACCCAGTACTTC. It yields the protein CASSPTGYQETQYF.

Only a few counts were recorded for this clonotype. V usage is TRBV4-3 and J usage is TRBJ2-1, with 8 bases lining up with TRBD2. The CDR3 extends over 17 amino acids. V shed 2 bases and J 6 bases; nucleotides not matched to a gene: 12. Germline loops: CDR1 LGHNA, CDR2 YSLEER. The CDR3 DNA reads TGCGCCAGCAGCCAACGCGGAGCGGGGGTCTACCCCAATGAGCAGTTCTTC. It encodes CASSQRGAGVYPNEQFF.

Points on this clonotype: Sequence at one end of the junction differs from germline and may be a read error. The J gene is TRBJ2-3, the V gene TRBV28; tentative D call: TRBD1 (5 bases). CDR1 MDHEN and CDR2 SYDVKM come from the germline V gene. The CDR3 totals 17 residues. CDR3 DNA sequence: TGTGCCCGCAGTCAGATCAGGCAGGGTAGGGGCACAGATACGCAGTATTTT. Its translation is CARSQIRQGRGTDTQYF.

The CDR3 is CASSQDLGKNTEAFF. In DNA, the CDR3 is TGTGCCAGCAGCCAAGATCTGGGGAAGAACACTGAAGCTTTCTTT. The chain joins TRBV4-2 to TRBJ1-1; D unclear. Trimming pared 0 bases from V and 1 base from J, leaving 9 bases between. The CDR3 sequence is 15 residues long. Germline values: CDR1 LGHNA, CDR2 YNFKEQ.